The present T cell receptor beta chain was sequenced within a study of blood T cell repertoires in COVID-19. Overall study: Samples taken during acute and convalescent COVID-19 were collected in the United States, Italy and Spain. T cells, B-cell-depleted T cells, or PBMCs provided the cDNA or gDNA that served as material.

The germline CDR1 and CDR2 sequences are SGDLS and YYNGEE. The germline V and J ends were trimmed by 3 bases and 1 base, with 11 bases remaining between them. CDR3 length: 16 residues. The authors' processing: Quantification of nucleated cells was approximated via reference gene primer amplification. Generated by immunoSEQ multiplex PCR, the TCRdb table keeps only in-frame clones and is missing some. The D gene and trimming were derived from the DNA, and the V and J assignments and clone size from that table. The sample carries tens of thousands of clones, more than 75% recorded once. The chain carries TRBV9 and TRBJ2-6; D is perhaps TRBD1 (6 bases). Material for sequencing was peripheral blood. This TCR came from a man in his sixties or seventies with acute or convalescent COVID-19. The CDR3 is CASSEQGFSGANVLTF. CDR3 sequence (DNA): TGTGCCAGCAGCGAACAGGGTTTTTCTGGGGCCAACGTCCTGACTTTC.